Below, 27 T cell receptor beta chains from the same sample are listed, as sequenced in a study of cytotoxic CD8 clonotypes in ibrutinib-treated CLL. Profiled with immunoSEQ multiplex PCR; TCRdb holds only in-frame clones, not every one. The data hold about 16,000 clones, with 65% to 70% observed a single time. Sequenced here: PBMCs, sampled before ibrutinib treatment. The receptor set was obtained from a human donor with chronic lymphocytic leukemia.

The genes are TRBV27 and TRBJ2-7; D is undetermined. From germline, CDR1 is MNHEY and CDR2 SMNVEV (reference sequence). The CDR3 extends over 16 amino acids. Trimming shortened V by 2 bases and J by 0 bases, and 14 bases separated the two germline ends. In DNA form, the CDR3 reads TGTGCCAGCAGTTTAAATCCGACGGGCGGCTCCTACGAGCAGTACTTC. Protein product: CASSLNPTGGSYEQYF.

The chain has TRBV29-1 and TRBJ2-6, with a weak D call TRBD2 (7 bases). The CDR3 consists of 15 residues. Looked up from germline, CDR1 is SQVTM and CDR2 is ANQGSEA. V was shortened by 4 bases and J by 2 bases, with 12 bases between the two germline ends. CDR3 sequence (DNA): TGCAGCGTTGTGGGGGGGGCGCCTGGGGCCAACGTCCTGACTTTC. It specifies CSVVGGAPGANVLTF.

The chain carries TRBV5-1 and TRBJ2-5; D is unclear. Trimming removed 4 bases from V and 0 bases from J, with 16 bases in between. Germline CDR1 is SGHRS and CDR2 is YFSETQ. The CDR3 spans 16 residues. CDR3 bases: TGCGCCAGCAGCCCGGGTAGAGCGAAGTACCAAGAGACCCAGTACTTC. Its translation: CASSPGRAKYQETQYF.

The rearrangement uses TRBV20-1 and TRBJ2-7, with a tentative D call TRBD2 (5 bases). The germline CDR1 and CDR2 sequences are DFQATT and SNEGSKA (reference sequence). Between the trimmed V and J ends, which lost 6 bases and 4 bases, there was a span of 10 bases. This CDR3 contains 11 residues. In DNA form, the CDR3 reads TGCAGTGCCTCCCCGGGGTACGAGCAGTACTTC. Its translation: CSASPGYEQYF.

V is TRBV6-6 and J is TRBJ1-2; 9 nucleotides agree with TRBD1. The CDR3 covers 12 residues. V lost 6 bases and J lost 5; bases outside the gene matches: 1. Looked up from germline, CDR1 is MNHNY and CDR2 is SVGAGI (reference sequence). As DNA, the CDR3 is TGTGCCAGCAGCGACAGGGGGTATGGCTACACCTTC. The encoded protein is CASSDRGYGYTF.

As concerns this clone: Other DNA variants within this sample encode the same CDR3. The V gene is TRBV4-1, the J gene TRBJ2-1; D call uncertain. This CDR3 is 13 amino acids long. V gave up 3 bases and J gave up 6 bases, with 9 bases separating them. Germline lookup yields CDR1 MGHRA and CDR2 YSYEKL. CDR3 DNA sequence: TGCGCCAGCAGCCAGGATTACCTCAATGAGCAGTTCTTC. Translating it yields CASSQDYLNEQFF.

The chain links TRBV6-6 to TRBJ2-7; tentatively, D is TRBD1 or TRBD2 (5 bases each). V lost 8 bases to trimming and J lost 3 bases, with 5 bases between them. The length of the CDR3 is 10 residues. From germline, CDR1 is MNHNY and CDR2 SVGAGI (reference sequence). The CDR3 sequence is CASGGYEQYF. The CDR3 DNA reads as TGTGCCAGCGGGGGCTACGAGCAGTACTTC.

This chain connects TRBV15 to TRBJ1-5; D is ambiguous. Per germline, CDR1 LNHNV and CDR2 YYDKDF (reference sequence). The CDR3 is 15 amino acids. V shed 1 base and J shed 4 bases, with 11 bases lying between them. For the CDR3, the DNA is TGTGCCACCAGCAGAGTCGGAGGAGATAATCAGCCCCAGCATTTT. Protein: CATSRVGGDNQPQHF. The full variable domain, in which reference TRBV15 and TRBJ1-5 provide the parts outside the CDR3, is DAMVIQNPRYQVTQFGKPVTLSCSQTLNHNVMYWYQQKSSQAPKLLFHYYDKDFNNEADTPDNFQSRRPNTSFCFLDIRSPGLGDTAMYLCATSRVGGDNQPQHFGDGTRLSIL.

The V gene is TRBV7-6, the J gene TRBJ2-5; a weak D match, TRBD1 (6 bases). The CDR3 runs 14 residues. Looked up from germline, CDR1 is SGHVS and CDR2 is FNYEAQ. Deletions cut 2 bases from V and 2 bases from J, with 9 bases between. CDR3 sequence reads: CASSLQGRQETQYF. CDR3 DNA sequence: TGTGCCAGCAGCTTACAGGGGCGTCAAGAGACCCAGTACTTC.

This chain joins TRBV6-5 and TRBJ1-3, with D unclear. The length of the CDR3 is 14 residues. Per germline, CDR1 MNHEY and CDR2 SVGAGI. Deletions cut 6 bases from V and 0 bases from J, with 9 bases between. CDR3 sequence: CASRGSHSGNTIYF. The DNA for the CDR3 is TGTGCCAGCAGGGGCAGCCACTCTGGAAACACCATATATTTT.

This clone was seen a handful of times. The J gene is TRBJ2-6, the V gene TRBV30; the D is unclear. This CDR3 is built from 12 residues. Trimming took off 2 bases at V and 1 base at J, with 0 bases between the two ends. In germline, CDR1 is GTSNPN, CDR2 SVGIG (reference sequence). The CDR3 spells CAWSSGANVLTF. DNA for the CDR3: TGTGCCTGGAGTTCTGGGGCCAACGTCCTGACTTTC.

The CDR3 region has the DNA TGTGCCAGCAGTCTAGGGACCTTCTATGGCTACACCTTC. Encoded protein: CASSLGTFYGYTF. The rearrangement joins TRBV2 to TRBJ1-2; D might be TRBD1 (5 bases). The germline V gene encodes CDR1 SNHLY and CDR2 FYNNEI. The CDR3 spans 13 residues. Trimming shortened V by 5 bases and J by 4 bases, and 11 bases separated the two germline ends.

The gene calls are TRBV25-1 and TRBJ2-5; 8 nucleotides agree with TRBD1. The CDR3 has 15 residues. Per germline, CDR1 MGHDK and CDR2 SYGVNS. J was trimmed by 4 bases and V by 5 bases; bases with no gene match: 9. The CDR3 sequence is CASSSPDRVPETQYF. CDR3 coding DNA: TGTGCCAGCAGTTCCCCGGACAGGGTACCAGAGACCCAGTACTTC.

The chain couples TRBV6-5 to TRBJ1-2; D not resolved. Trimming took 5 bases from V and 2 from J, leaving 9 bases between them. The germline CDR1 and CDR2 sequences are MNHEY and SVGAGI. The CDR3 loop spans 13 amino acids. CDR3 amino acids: CASSIGTNYGYTF. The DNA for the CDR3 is TGTGCCAGCAGTATAGGTACCAACTATGGCTACACCTTC.

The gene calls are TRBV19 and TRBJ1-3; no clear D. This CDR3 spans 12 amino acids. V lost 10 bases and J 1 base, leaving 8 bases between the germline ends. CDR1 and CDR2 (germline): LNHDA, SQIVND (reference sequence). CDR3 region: CATQESGNTIYF. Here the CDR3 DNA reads TGTGCCACCCAGGAATCTGGAAACACCATATATTTT.

The CDR3 is CASSFSGTETDTQYF. The CDR3 nucleotides read TGTGCCAGCAGCTTTTCCGGGACAGAAACAGATACGCAGTATTTT. The J gene is TRBJ2-3, the V gene TRBV7-3, with TRBD1 identical over 7 bases. The CDR3 sequence is 15 residues long. Trimming cost V 3 bases and J 3 bases; bases outside gene matches: 6. The germline CDR1 and CDR2 sequences are SGHTA and FQGTGA.

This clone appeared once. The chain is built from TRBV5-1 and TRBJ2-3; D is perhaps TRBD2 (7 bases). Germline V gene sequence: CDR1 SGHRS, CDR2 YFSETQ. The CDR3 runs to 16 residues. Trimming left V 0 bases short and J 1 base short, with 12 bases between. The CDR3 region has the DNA TGCGCCAGCAGCTTGGGGCAGGGGAGGGGCACAGATACGCAGTATTTT. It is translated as CASSLGQGRGTDTQYF.

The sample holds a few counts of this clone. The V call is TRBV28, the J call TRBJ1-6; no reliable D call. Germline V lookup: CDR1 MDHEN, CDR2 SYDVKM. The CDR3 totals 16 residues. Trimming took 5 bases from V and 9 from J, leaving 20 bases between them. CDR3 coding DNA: TGTGCCAGCAGTCAATCCGTAGTTGCAGCAGGTTCACCCCTCCACTTT. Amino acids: CASSQSVVAAGSPLHF.

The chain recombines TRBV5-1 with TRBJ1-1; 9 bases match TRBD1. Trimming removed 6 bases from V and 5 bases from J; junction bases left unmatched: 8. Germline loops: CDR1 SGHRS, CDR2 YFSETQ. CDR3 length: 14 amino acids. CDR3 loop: CASTGGTGQTEAFF. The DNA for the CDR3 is TGCGCCAGCACCGGTGGGACAGGGCAGACTGAAGCTTTCTTT.

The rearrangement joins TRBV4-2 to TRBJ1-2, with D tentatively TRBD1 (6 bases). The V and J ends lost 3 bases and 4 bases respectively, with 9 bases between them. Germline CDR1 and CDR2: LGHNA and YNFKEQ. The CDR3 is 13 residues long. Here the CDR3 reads CASSQQGSYGYTF. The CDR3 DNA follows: TGTGCCAGCAGCCAGCAGGGGAGCTATGGCTACACCTTC.

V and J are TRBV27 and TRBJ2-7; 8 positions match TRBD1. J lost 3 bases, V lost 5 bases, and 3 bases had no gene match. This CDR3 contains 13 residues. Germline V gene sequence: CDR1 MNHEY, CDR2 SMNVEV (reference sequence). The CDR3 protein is CASSQGAYYEQYF. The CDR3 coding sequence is TGTGCCAGCAGTCAGGGGGCGTACTACGAGCAGTACTTC.

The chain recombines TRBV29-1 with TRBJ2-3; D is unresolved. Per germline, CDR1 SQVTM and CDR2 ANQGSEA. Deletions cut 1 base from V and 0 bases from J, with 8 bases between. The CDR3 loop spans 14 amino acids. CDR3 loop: CSVEARLSTDTQYF. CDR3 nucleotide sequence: TGCAGCGTTGAAGCGCGACTTAGCACAGATACGCAGTATTTT.

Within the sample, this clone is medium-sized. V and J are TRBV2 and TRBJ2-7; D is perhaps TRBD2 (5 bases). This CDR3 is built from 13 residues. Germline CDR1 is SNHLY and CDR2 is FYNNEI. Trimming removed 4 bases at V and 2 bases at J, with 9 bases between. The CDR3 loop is CASSVGGPYEQYF. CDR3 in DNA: TGTGCCAGCAGTGTGGGCGGGCCCTACGAGCAGTACTTC. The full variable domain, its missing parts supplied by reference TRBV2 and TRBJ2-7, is EPEVTQTPSHQVTQMGQEVILRCVPISNHLYFYWYRQILGQKVEFLVSFYNNEISEKSEIFDDQFSVERPDGSNFTLKIRSTKLEDSAMYFCASSVGGPYEQYFGPGTRLTVT.

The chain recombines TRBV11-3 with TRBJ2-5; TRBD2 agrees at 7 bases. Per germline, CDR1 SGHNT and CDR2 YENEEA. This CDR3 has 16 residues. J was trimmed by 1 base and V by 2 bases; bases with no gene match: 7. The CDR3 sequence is CASSLNRLAVQETQYF. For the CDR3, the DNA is TGTGCCAGCAGCTTAAATCGGCTAGCGGTCCAAGAGACCCAGTACTTC.

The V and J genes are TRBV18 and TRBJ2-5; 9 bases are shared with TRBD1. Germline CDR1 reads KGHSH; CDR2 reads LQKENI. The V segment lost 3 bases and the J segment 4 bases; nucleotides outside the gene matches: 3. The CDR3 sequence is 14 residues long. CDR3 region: CASSPGQGGETQYF. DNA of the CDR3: TGTGCCAGCTCACCGGGACAGGGTGGAGAGACCCAGTACTTC. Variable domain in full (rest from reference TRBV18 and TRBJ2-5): NAGVMQNPRHLVRRRGQEARLRCSPMKGHSHVYWYRQLPEEGLKFMVYLQKENIIDESGMPKERFSAEFPKEGPSILRIQQVVRGDSAAYFCASSPGQGGETQYFGPGTRLLVL.

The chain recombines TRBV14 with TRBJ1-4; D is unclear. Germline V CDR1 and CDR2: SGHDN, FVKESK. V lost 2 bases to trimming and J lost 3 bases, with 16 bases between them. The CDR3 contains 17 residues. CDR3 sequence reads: CASSQRMTFSANEKLFF. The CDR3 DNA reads TGTGCCAGCAGCCAACGAATGACATTTTCAGCTAATGAAAAACTGTTTTTT. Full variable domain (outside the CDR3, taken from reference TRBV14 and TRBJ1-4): EAGVTQFPSHSVIEKGQTVTLRCDPISGHDNLYWYRRVMGKEIKFLLHFVKESKQDESGMPNNRFLAERTGGTYSTLKVQPAELEDSGVYFCASSQRMTFSANEKLFFGSGTQLSVL.

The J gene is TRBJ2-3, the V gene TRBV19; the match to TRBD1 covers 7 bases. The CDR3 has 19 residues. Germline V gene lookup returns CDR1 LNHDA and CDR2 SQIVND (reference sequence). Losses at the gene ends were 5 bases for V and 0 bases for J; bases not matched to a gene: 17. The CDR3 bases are TGTGCCAGTAGTCCTGGAGGTAGGGACAGAATTTCCAGCACAGATACGCAGTATTTT. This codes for CASSPGGRDRISSTDTQYF.